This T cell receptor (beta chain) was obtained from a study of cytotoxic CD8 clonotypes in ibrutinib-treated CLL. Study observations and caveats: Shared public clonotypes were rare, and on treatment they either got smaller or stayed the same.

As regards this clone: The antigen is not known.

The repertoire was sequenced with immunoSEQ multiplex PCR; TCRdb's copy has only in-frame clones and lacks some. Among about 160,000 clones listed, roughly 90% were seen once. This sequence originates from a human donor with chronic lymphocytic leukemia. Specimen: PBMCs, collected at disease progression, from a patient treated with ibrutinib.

The chain's CDR3 is CASSGLANNEQFF. CDR3 DNA: TGTGCCAGCAGTGGCCTAGCGAACAATGAGCAGTTCTTC. The V and J genes are TRBV25-1 and TRBJ2-1, with D perhaps matching TRBD2 (6 bases). The germline V gene has CDR1 MGHDK and CDR2 SYGVNS. V was trimmed by 4 bases and J by 5 bases, leaving 9 bases between them. CDR3 length equals 13 residues. The whole variable domain, remainder taken from reference TRBV25-1 and TRBJ2-1, is EADIYQTPRYLVIGTGKKITLECSQTMGHDKMYWYQQDPGMELHLIHYSYGVNSTEKGDLSSESTVSRIRTEHFPLTLESARPSHTSQYLCASSGLANNEQFFGPGTRLTVL.